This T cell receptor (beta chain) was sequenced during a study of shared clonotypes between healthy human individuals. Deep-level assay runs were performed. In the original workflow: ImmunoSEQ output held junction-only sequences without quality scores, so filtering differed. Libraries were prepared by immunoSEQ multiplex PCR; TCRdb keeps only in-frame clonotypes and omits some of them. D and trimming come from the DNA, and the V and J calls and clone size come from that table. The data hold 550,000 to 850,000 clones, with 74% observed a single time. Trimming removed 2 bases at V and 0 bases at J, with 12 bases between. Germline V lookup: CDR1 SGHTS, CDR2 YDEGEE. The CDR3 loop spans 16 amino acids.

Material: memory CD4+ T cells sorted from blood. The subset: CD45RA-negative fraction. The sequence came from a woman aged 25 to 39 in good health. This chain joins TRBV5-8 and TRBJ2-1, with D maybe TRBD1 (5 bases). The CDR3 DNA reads TGTGCCAGCAGCTTACACAGGTTTAGCTCCTACAATGAGCAGTTCTTC. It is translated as CASSLHRFSSYNEQFF.